This TCR beta chain is drawn from a study of blood T cell repertoires in COVID-19. TCRdb's table, derived via immunoSEQ multiplex PCR, lists solely in-frame clones and lacks some. The top ten clones hold about 7% of a sample with over 150,000 clones, about 90% of them seen once. The germline V gene encodes CDR1 LGHNA and CDR2 YSLEER. V was clipped by 0 bases and J by 6 bases, with 14 bases between them. The CDR3 contains 16 residues. The sample was PBMCs or T cells enriched from blood (not recorded which). This chain joins TRBV4-3 and TRBJ2-2, with TRBD2 as a possible D gene (5 bases). This clonotype was obtained from a woman between 50 and 59 years old who had recovered from COVID-19. CDR3 protein: CASSQDYGVLAGELFF. The CDR3 coding sequence is TGCGCCAGCAGCCAAGACTACGGGGTTCTCGCCGGGGAGCTGTTTTTT.